A selection of T cell receptor beta chains follows, all from one sample in a study of T cells after yellow fever vaccination. TCRdb reanalysed the 5' RACE reads using MiXCR and keeps one entry per CDR3 protein. This table holds 310,000 or so distinct CDR3 sequences, approximately 3.9% found once. Specimen: PBMCs, collected on the day of the yellow fever booster vaccination. The receptors here all came from a man younger than 30 who received the YFV17D yellow fever vaccine. Both conserved end residues are part of each CDR3. D genes are given only for firm matches. Only part of the rows carry a size: once, few, many, or a class if the clone is expanded.

-,many,TRBJ2-6,TRBV12-3/TRBV12-4,CASSARTAGANVLTF,TGTGCCAGCAGCGCCAGGACGGCTGGGGCCAACGTCCTGACTTTC
TRBD2,-,TRBJ2-3,TRBV20-1,CSASLVRGGTDTQYF,TGCAGTGCTAGTCTCGTCCGGGGGGGAACAGATACGCAGTATTTT
TRBD2,-,TRBJ2-2,TRBV5-1,CASSRLADNTGELFF,TGCGCCAGCAGCAGACTAGCGGATAACACCGGGGAGCTGTTTTTT
-,few,TRBJ2-1,TRBV20-1,CSARAPGAYNEQFF,TGCAGTGCTAGAGCTCCGGGGGCCTACAATGAGCAGTTCTTC
-,many,TRBJ2-7,TRBV5-1,CASSLGAPSYEQYF,TGCGCCAGCAGCTTGGGGGCCCCATCCTACGAGCAGTACTTC
-,-,TRBJ2-1,TRBV7-9,CASSPRSGPCNEQFF,TGTGCCAGCAGCCCGCGGTCTGGGCCCTGCAATGAGCAGTTCTTC
-,few,TRBJ2-1,TRBV19,CASSQGGTALIKEQFF,TGTGCCAGTAGCCAGGGAGGGACAGCTCTTATCAAGGAGCAGTTCTTC
-,-,TRBJ2-1,TRBV29-1,CSVNRVLDNEQFF,TGCAGCGTTAACCGGGTCCTTGATAATGAGCAGTTCTTC
-,-,TRBJ2-7,TRBV6-5,CASSKGSYMVYEQYF,TGTGCCAGCAGTAAGGGTTCCTATATGGTCTACGAGCAGTACTTC
-,many,TRBJ2-5,TRBV7-6,CASSLDATETQYF,TGTGCCAGCAGCTTAGACGCCACAGAGACCCAGTACTTC
TRBD2,-,TRBJ2-3,TRBV5-1,CASSLERGGRDTQYF,TGCGCCAGCAGCCTGGAGCGGGGGGGCAGAGATACGCAGTATTTT
-,-,TRBJ2-5,TRBV29-1,CSVVPPAETQYF,TGCAGCGTTGTACCACCAGCGGAGACCCAGTACTTC
TRBD1,many,TRBJ2-7,TRBV7-9,CASSPGGQGFHEQYF,TGTGCCAGCAGCCCGGGGGGACAGGGGTTCCACGAGCAGTACTTC
-,many,TRBJ2-1,TRBV15,CATSRALGRNEQFF,TGTGCCACCAGCAGAGCCCTCGGACGCAATGAGCAGTTCTTC
-,many,TRBJ2-3,TRBV4-1,CASSPRSGDYTDTQYF,TGCGCCAGCAGCCCGCGGTCAGGGGACTACACAGATACGCAGTATTTT
TRBD2,many,TRBJ2-1,TRBV20-1,CGLSGGSYNEQFF,TGCGGCCTTAGCGGGGGCTCCTACAATGAGCAGTTCTTC
-,many,TRBJ1-1,TRBV15,CATSQYRGEAFF,TGTGCCACCAGCCAGTATCGGGGTGAAGCTTTCTTT
-,-,TRBJ2-1,TRBV5-1,CASSLASGDYNEQFF,TGCGCCAGCAGCTTGGCGTCAGGGGATTACAATGAGCAGTTCTTC
-,many,TRBJ1-1,TRBV4-3,CASSQDRGRRTEAFF,TGCGCCAGCAGCCAAGATAGGGGCAGGCGGACTGAAGCTTTCTTT
-,many,TRBJ2-3,TRBV7-8,CASSSIPSTDTQYF,TGTGCCAGCAGCTCTATACCAAGCACAGATACGCAGTATTTT
-,few,TRBJ2-5,TRBV2,CASWEETQYF,TGTGCCAGTTGGGAAGAGACCCAGTACTTC
-,-,TRBJ2-7,TRBV7-9,CASSSGQSYEQYF,TGTGCCAGCAGCTCCGGACAGTCCTACGAGCAGTACTTC
-,-,TRBJ2-7,TRBV5-1,CASSLFQGEQYF,TGCGCCAGCAGCTTGTTCCAGGGCGAGCAGTACTTC
TRBD1,few,TRBJ1-1,TRBV7-2,CASSGHTGAIKAFF,TGTGCCAGCAGCGGCCACACAGGGGCTATTAAAGCTTTCTTT
-,many,TRBJ2-1,TRBV9,CASSATAGGVHEQFF,TGTGCCAGCAGCGCGACAGCCGGGGGAGTTCATGAGCAGTTCTTC
-,-,TRBJ1-5,TRBV27,CASSYRAGRKGNQPQHF,TGTGCCAGCAGTTATAGGGCCGGTCGTAAGGGGAATCAGCCCCAGCATTTT
-,many,TRBJ2-3,TRBV7-2,CASSFMRGRTDTQYF,TGTGCCAGCAGCTTTATGCGCGGACGCACAGATACGCAGTATTTT
-,-,TRBJ2-2,TRBV4-1,CASSPGDSGGELFF,TGCGCCAGCAGCCCAGGGGATTCAGGCGGGGAGCTGTTTTTT
-,-,TRBJ1-1,TRBV12-3/TRBV12-4,CASQLANTEAFF,TGTGCCAGCCAGCTGGCTAACACTGAAGCTTTCTTT
-,many,TRBJ1-2,TRBV4-1,CASSQERQPNYGYTF,TGCGCCAGCAGCCAAGAACGGCAGCCTAACTATGGCTACACCTTC
-,many,TRBJ1-4,TRBV25-1,CASSEGPYEKLFF,TGTGCCAGCAGTGAAGGGCCTTATGAAAAACTGTTTTTT
TRBD1,many,TRBJ1-2,TRBV4-1,CASSQDRTGTNQYGYTF,TGCGCCAGCAGCCAAGATCGGACAGGGACCAACCAGTATGGCTACACCTTC
-,-,TRBJ1-3,TRBV13,CASSLRVRRNGNTIYF,TGTGCCAGCAGCTTAAGGGTCCGTCGGAATGGAAACACCATATATTTT
TRBD1,-,TRBJ2-2,TRBV20-1,CSATGTGENTGELFF,TGCAGTGCAACCGGGACAGGGGAGAACACCGGGGAGCTGTTTTTT
TRBD1,few,TRBJ1-2,TRBV5-1,CASRNGTGDPYTF,TGCGCCAGCAGGAATGGGACAGGGGATCCCTACACCTTC
-,few,TRBJ1-4,TRBV4-2,CASSQARTMEKKLFF,TGTGCCAGCAGCCAAGCCAGGACAATGGAAAAAAAACTGTTTTTT
TRBD2,many,TRBJ2-1,TRBV7-3,CASSLRGLAGAGGDEQFF,TGTGCCAGCAGCTTAAGGGGACTAGCGGGGGCTGGTGGCGATGAGCAGTTCTTC
-,many,TRBJ2-3,TRBV12-3/TRBV12-4,CASSLAGQRGDTQYF,TGTGCCAGCAGTTTAGCTGGACAGCGGGGAGATACGCAGTATTTT
TRBD2,many,TRBJ2-1,TRBV4-3,CASSQVAGERSYNEQFF,TGCGCCAGCAGCCAAGTAGCGGGGGAAAGGTCCTACAATGAGCAGTTCTTC
-,-,TRBJ2-5,TRBV24-1,CATTDGAQETQYF,TGTGCCACCACCGACGGGGCCCAAGAGACCCAGTACTTC
-,-,TRBJ2-5,TRBV21-1,CASSFDILGETQYF,TGTGCCAGCAGCTTCGACATCCTGGGGGAGACCCAGTACTTC
TRBD2,-,TRBJ2-3,TRBV7-8,CASSPGLAGDTDTQYF,TGTGCCAGCAGCCCGGGACTAGCGGGTGACACAGATACGCAGTATTTT
-,-,TRBJ2-5,TRBV10-3,CAITEGGLGETQYF,TGTGCCATCACCGAGGGGGGCCTAGGGGAGACCCAGTACTTC
-,few,TRBJ1-6,TRBV12-3/TRBV12-4,CASSFPSPLESPLHF,TGTGCCAGCAGTTTTCCTTCTCCTCTAGAGTCACCCCTCCACTTT
-,many,TRBJ1-1,TRBV12-3/TRBV12-4,CASSFRPNTEAFF,TGTGCCAGCAGTTTCCGTCCGAACACTGAAGCTTTCTTT
-,few,TRBJ2-2,TRBV4-1,CASSPPGLNTGELFF,TGCGCCAGCAGCCCGCCAGGTCTGAACACCGGGGAGCTGTTTTTT
TRBD2,many,TRBJ2-5,TRBV5-1,CASSLGGGAQETQYF,TGCGCCAGCAGCCTGGGCGGGGGTGCGCAAGAGACCCAGTACTTC
-,-,TRBJ2-7,TRBV6-5,CASSTSGTDYEQYF,TGTGCCAGTTCTACCAGCGGAACAGACTACGAGCAGTACTTC
TRBD1,many,TRBJ2-3,TRBV20-1,CSATETGGTDTQYF,TGCAGTGCTACTGAAACAGGGGGCACAGATACGCAGTATTTT
-,many,TRBJ1-1,TRBV29-1,CSVVNLNTEAFF,TGCAGCGTTGTTAATCTGAACACTGAAGCTTTCTTT
TRBD2,few,TRBJ2-2,TRBV20-1,CSATSGGWSGELFF,TGCAGTGCCACAAGCGGGGGGTGGTCCGGGGAGCTGTTTTTT
-,-,TRBJ2-2,TRBV12-3/TRBV12-4,CASSLRPDNTGELFF,TGTGCCAGCAGTTTACGCCCGGACAACACCGGGGAGCTGTTTTTT